The 16 T cell receptor beta chains below were found in one sample sequenced in a study of Ad26.COV2.S vaccination and SARS-CoV-2 variants. Treatment denoted: 15 to 20 received Ad26.COV2.S at low or high dose, single or two shots; about 5 received placebo; per-sample allocation not given. Sampling was done on day 63 after the first vaccine or placebo injection. Profiling relied on immunoSEQ multiplex PCR, and the TCRdb table lists in-frame clones only, not all of them. The table includes some 320,000 clones, over 80% detected once. The sequenced sample was peripheral blood, obtained in a trial of Ad26.COV2.S vaccine versus placebo. Receptors were obtained from a person between 18 and 65 years old who received the Ad26.COV2.S COVID-19 vaccine or a placebo.

CDR3 sequence: CAIQRVLTDTQYF. The CDR3 bases are TGTGCCATCCAAAGGGTCCTAACAGATACGCAGTATTTT. V usage is TRBV6-6 and J usage is TRBJ2-3; no definite D call. Germline V gene lookup returns CDR1 MNHNY and CDR2 SVGAGI (reference sequence). Trimming removed 10 bases from V and 3 bases from J, with 14 bases in between. The CDR3 contains 13 residues.

The chain couples TRBV6-2 or TRBV6-3 to TRBJ1-2, with 7 positions matching TRBD1. Trimming cost V 4 bases and J 5 bases; bases outside gene matches: 4. Germline-derived CDR1 and CDR2 are MNHEY and SVGEGT. This CDR3 contains 13 residues. Written as DNA, the CDR3 is TGTGCCAGCAGTTGGGGACAGCCGTATGGCTACACCTTC. Protein: CASSWGQPYGYTF.

The genes are TRBV2 and TRBJ2-3; D perhaps matches TRBD2 (6 bases). The V and J ends lost 6 bases and 4 bases respectively, with 17 bases between them. Germline assignment: CDR1 SNHLY and CDR2 FYNNEI. This CDR3 region has 15 residues. The CDR3 reads CASSREAPRADTQYF. Written as DNA, the CDR3 is TGTGCCAGCAGCAGGGAGGCTCCGAGGGCAGATACGCAGTATTTT.

V gene TRBV6-5 combines with J gene TRBJ2-6, with a weak D call TRBD1 (5 bases). The CDR3 runs 14 residues. V lost 10 bases and J lost 0, with 10 bases in between. CDR1 is MNHEY, CDR2 SVGAGI, per germline. This CDR3 is CATFRDSGANVLTF. The CDR3 nucleotides are TGTGCCACTTTCAGGGACTCTGGGGCCAACGTCCTGACTTTC.

Concerning this clone: Within the sample, other DNA sequences also encode this same CDR3. This chain uses TRBV5-1 with TRBJ1-2, with TRBD1 identical over 8 bases. The CDR3 is 15 amino acids. V gave up 4 bases and J gave up 2 bases; unmatched junction bases: 7. Per germline, CDR1 SGHRS and CDR2 YFSETQ. For the CDR3, the DNA is TGCGCCAGCAGCGCAGGTACAGGGGGGAACTATGGCTACACCTTC. This codes for CASSAGTGGNYGYTF.

This sequence joins TRBV10-3 and TRBJ2-5; no firm D call. The V end lost 6 bases, the J end lost 0 bases, and 8 bases lay between the germline ends. Germline lookup yields CDR1 ENHRY and CDR2 SYGVKD. The CDR3 is 13 residues long. In DNA, the CDR3 is TGTGCCATCAGCCCAGCCAACCAAGAGACCCAGTACTTC. Protein product: CAISPANQETQYF.

This chain joins TRBV7-8 and TRBJ1-3; the D gene is possibly TRBD1 (5 bases). Deletions cut 0 bases from V and 2 bases from J, with 8 bases between. The CDR3 is 15 amino acids. Germline V gene data show CDR1 as SGHVS and CDR2 as FQNEAQ. CDR3 nucleotide sequence: TGTGCCAGCAGCTTAGCGGCAGGGACTGGAAACACCATATATTTT. Amino acids: CASSLAAGTGNTIYF. The full variable domain, rest sourced from reference TRBV7-8 and TRBJ1-3, is GAGVSQSPRYKVAKRGQDVALRCDPISGHVSLFWYQQALGQGPEFLTYFQNEAQLDKSGLPSDRFFAERPEGSVSTLKIQRTQQEDSAVYLCASSLAAGTGNTIYFGEGSWLTVV.

The genes are TRBV7-3 and TRBJ2-2; a weak D match, TRBD2 (6 bases). Germline CDR1 is SGHTA and CDR2 is FQGTGA. Trimming took off 5 bases at V and 6 bases at J, with 16 bases between the two ends. The CDR3 length is 15 residues. The CDR3 loop reads CASSPSASGAGELFF. CDR3 nucleotides: TGTGCCAGCAGCCCCAGCGCTTCGGGGGCCGGGGAGCTGTTTTTT.

The chain employs TRBV30 and TRBJ1-6; TRBD1 matches 7 bases. The junction had 1 base not matched to a gene; V was cut back by 5 bases and J by 0 bases. CDR3 length equals 14 residues. CDR1 and CDR2 from the germline V gene are GTSNPN and SVGIG (reference sequence). CDR3 sequence: CAWGDSSYNSPLHF. In DNA form, the CDR3 reads TGTGCCTGGGGGGACAGCTCCTATAATTCACCCCTCCACTTT.

This clone was observed a single time. The chain combines TRBV3-1 (or the pseudogene TRBV3-2) with TRBJ2-3; possibly TRBD1 or TRBD2 for D (5 bases each). The CDR3 spans 14 residues. Trimming left V 3 bases short and J 5 bases short, with 12 bases between. Germline CDR1 LGHDT, CDR2 YNNKEL (reference sequence). The DNA of the CDR3 is TGTGCCAGCAGCCAGCTGGGGGTAGGAGATACGCAGTATTTT. This encodes CASSQLGVGDTQYF.

The V call is TRBV12-5, the J call TRBJ1-5, with D unclear. Germline loops: CDR1 LGHNT, CDR2 FRNRAP. The CDR3 has 13 amino acids. The V and J ends lost 2 bases and 6 bases respectively, with 8 bases between them. CDR3 in amino acids: CASGLSAGQPQHF. The DNA for the CDR3 is TGTGCTAGTGGTTTGTCGGCGGGTCAGCCCCAGCATTTT.

Only a few counts were recorded for this clone. V is TRBV6-5 and J is TRBJ1-6, with 9 bases fitting TRBD1. Germline lookup yields CDR1 MNHEY and CDR2 SVGAGI. Losses at the gene ends were 7 bases for V and 7 bases for J; bases not matched to a gene: 5. The CDR3 is 14 residues long. CDR3 nucleotide sequence: TGTGCCAGCAATACCGGGACAGGGAATTCACCCCTCCACTTT. Encoded protein: CASNTGTGNSPLHF.

This rearrangement joins TRBV18 to TRBJ2-3; no definite D call. CDR1 KGHSH and CDR2 LQKENI come from the germline V gene. The CDR3 runs 11 residues. Trimming took 3 bases from V and 6 from J, leaving 4 bases between them. Here the CDR3 reads CASSPQDTQYF. The CDR3 region has the DNA TGTGCCAGCTCACCCCAGGATACGCAGTATTTT.

This clone appeared a few times. Other DNA sequences within the sample encode an identical CDR3. The J gene is TRBJ1-4, the V gene TRBV5-1, with TRBD1 matching over 7 bases. Germline V gene sequence: CDR1 SGHRS, CDR2 YFSETQ. The CDR3 spans 14 residues. Trimming took 0 bases from V and 8 from J; bases not matched to a gene: 4. The CDR3 loop reads CASSLGQGDEKLFF. The CDR3 region has the DNA TGCGCCAGCAGCTTGGGTCAGGGGGACGAAAAACTGTTTTTT.

The rearrangement uses TRBV27 and TRBJ1-2, with TRBD1 matching over 7 bases. CDR3 length equals 14 residues. J was trimmed by 4 bases and V by 3 bases; bases with no gene match: 5. The V gene's germline CDR1 is MNHEY and CDR2 SMNVEV (reference sequence). CDR3 residues: CASSFRRGVYGYTF. CDR3 DNA sequence: TGTGCCAGCAGTTTTCGCAGGGGGGTCTATGGCTACACCTTC.

This chain links TRBV7-9 with TRBJ2-7; TRBD1 matches at 7 bases. Germline assignment: CDR1 SEHNR and CDR2 FQNEAQ (reference sequence). V lost 5 bases, J lost 6 bases, and 16 bases stayed unmatched. The length of the CDR3 is 16 residues. CDR3: CASSPTTGSLFREQYF. The CDR3 nucleotides are TGTGCCAGCAGCCCCACGACAGGGTCTCTTTTTCGCGAGCAGTACTTC.